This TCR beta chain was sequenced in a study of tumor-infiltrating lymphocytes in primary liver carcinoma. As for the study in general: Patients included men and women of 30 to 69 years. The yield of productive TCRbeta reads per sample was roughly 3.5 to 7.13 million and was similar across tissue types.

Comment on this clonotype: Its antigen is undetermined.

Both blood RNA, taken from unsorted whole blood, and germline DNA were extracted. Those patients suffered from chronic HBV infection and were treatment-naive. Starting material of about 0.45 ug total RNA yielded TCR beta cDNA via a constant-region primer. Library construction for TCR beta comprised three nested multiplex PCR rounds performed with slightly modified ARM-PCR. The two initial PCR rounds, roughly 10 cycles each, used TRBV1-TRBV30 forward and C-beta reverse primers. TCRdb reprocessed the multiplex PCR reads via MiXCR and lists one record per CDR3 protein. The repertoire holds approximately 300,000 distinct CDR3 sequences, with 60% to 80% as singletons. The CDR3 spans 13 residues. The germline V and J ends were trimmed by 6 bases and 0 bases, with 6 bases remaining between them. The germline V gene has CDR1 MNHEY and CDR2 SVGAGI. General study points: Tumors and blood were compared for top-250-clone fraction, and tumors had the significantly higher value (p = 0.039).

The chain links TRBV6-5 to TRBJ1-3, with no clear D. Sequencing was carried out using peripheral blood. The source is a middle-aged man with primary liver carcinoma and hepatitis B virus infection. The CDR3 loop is CASSDDSGNTIYF. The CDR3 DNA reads TGTGCCAGCAGCGACGACTCTGGAAACACCATATATTTT.